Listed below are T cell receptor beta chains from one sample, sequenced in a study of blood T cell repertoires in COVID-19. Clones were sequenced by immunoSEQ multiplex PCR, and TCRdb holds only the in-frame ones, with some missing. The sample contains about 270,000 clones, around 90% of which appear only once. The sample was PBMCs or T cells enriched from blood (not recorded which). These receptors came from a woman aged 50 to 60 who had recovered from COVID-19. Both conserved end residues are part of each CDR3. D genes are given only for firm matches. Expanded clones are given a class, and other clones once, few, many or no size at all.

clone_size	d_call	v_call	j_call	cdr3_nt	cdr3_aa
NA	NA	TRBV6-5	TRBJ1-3	TGTGCCAGCAGCCCGACCGGCGGTTCTGGAAACACCATATATTTT	CASSPTGGSGNTIYF
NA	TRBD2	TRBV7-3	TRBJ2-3	TGTGCCAGCAGCTCGGAGCTAGCGGGAGCAGCAGATACGCAGTATTTT	CASSSELAGAADTQYF
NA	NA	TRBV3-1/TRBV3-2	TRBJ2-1	TGTGCCAGCAGCCAAGATTATACCGGGGGCGGGGGTAATGAGCAGTTCTTC	CASSQDYTGGGGNEQFF
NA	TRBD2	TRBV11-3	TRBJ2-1	TGTGCCAGCAGCAAGAACCCGCGGGAGGGCCGTACCAATGAGCAGTTCTTC	CASSKNPREGRTNEQFF
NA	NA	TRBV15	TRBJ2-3	TGTGCCACCAGCAGAGATCGCAGGGTGTCCGATACGCAGTATTTT	CATSRDRRVSDTQYF
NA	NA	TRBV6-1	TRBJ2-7	TGTGCCAGCAGTGAGTCCAGGTACGAGCAGTACTTC	CASSESRYEQYF
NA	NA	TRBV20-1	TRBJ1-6	TGCAGTGCTAGTGGAGGGCCGCTAAATTCACCCCTCCACTTT	CSASGGPLNSPLHF
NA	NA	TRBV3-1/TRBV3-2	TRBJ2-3	TGTGCCAGCAGACGGCGGATGTACGAGGGCACAGATACGCAGTATTTT	CASRRRMYEGTDTQYF
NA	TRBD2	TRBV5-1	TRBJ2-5	TGCGCCAGCAGCTTGTCGCGGGGAGCGGGAGCTCGAGAGACCCAGTACTTC	CASSLSRGAGARETQYF
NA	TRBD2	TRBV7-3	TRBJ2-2	TGTGCCAGCAGATCTCGGGGCGGCGGGAGTCTTAACGGGGAGCTGTTTTTT	CASRSRGGGSLNGELFF
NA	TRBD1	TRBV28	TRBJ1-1	TGTGCCAGCAGTTTACCCAGGGGGCCGGGTGAAGCTTTCTTT	CASSLPRGPGEAFF
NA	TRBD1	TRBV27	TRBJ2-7	TGTGCCAGCTCCATACAGGGGTCTTACGAGCAGTACTTC	CASSIQGSYEQYF
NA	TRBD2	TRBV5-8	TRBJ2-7	TGTGCCAGCAGCTGGGGGACTAGCGGGAGAAACGAGCAGTACTTC	CASSWGTSGRNEQYF
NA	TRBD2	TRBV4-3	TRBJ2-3	TGCGCCAGCAGCCACCGACTAGCGGGAGAAGATACGCAGTATTTT	CASSHRLAGEDTQYF
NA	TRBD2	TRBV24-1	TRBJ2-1	TGTGCCACCAGTGATCCGGGACTAGCGGGAGAGCAGTTCTTC	CATSDPGLAGEQFF
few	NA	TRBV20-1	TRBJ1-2	TGCAGTGCTTCACTGGACTATGGCTACACCTTC	CSASLDYGYTF
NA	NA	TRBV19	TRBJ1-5	TGTGCCAGTAGTATAGGACAGTCTTATGGCAATCAGCCCCAGCATTTT	CASSIGQSYGNQPQHF
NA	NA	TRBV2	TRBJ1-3	TGTGCCAGCAATTTAAATAGAAACACCATATATTTT	CASNLNRNTIYF
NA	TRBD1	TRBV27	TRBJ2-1	TGTGCCAGCACCCCCCATTCGATCATACAGGGGGCGGGCAATGAGCAGTTCTTC	CASTPHSIIQGAGNEQFF
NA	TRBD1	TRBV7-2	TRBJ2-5	TGTGCCAGCAGCTCACAACAGGGGAGAGAGACCCAGTACTTC	CASSSQQGRETQYF